This T cell receptor beta chain was retrieved from a study of T cells in Graves' hyperthyroidism and ophthalmopathy. Study results and limitations: Most expanded thyroid clonotypes above 0.001 recurred in blood. Ophthalmopathy prediction by the model preceded onset by a median about 6.3 months. Ophthalmopathy cases were set apart from stable hyperthyroidism by a 13 V-J model.

Amplification of TCR beta CDR3 regions used RNA as the template. Primed by the HTBI set, a first-round RT-PCR was run on the TCR CDR3. One entry per CDR3 protein results from TCRdb running MiXCR on the multiplex PCR reads. The data contain about 350,000 distinct CDR3 sequences, 13% to 15% of them seen just once; the ten biggest clones take up 15% to 20%. Germline V lookup: CDR1 MDHEN, CDR2 SYDVKM. Trimming took off 7 bases at V and 2 bases at J, with 10 bases between the two ends. The CDR3 runs 13 residues. At least ten counts were recorded for this clonotype. The antigen is not known. Ophthalmopathy in the patients scored at least 3 on Clinical Activity Score and at least 4 on NOSPECS grade, lasting under 3 months.

The clonotype originates from a woman in her fifties or sixties with Graves' ophthalmopathy. Sequenced input: blood. The chain employs TRBV28 and TRBJ2-3, with D tentatively TRBD2 (5 bases). The CDR3 is CASIPDSTDTQYF. For the CDR3, the DNA is TGTGCCAGCATACCGGACTCCACAGATACGCAGTATTTT.